This is a list of T cell receptor beta chains from one sample in a study of blood T cell repertoires in COVID-19. Sequencing used immunoSEQ multiplex PCR; TCRdb keeps in-frame clones, though not all of them. The sample yields around 80,000 clones, roughly 80% seen once. Material: peripheral blood. The origin of the receptors is a woman older than 75 with active or convalescent COVID-19. Both conserved end residues are part of each CDR3. D genes are given only for firm matches. Rows may omit the clone size; those that give it use once, few, many or a size class.

D: .; size: .; J: TRBJ1-6; V: TRBV7-9; DNA: TGTGCCAGCAGCCTAGTCGTCGGGGTGGGTAATTCACCCCTCCACTTT; CDR3: CASSLVVGVGNSPLHF
D: .; size: .; J: TRBJ2-7; V: TRBV6-2/TRBV6-3; DNA: TGTGCCAGCAGTTCCCGGACACCGGGCCGCTACGAGCAGTACTTC; CDR3: CASSSRTPGRYEQYF
D: .; size: few; J: TRBJ2-7; V: TRBV7-2; DNA: TGTGCCAGCAGACATTGGGGGAGGGGGTACGAGCAGTACTTC; CDR3: CASRHWGRGYEQYF
D: .; size: once; J: TRBJ1-1; V: TRBV7-2; DNA: TGTGCCAGCAGCCAGACTATGAACACTGAAGCTTTCTTT; CDR3: CASSQTMNTEAFF
D: .; size: .; J: TRBJ1-2; V: TRBV19; DNA: TGTGCCAGTAGTCTCACAGGGCCCTGGAATGGCTACACCTTC; CDR3: CASSLTGPWNGYTF
D: .; size: .; J: TRBJ1-2; V: TRBV11-3; DNA: TGTGCCAGCAGCCCCTATTATGGCTACACCTTC; CDR3: CASSPYYGYTF
D: TRBD2; size: once; J: TRBJ2-1; V: TRBV7-2; DNA: TGTGCCAGCAGCCCCCCGATGGTAGCGGGGTACAATGAGCAGTTCTTC; CDR3: CASSPPMVAGYNEQFF
D: .; size: few; J: TRBJ1-1; V: TRBV18; DNA: TGTGCCAGCTCAACGGACACGACGAACACTGAAGCTTTCTTT; CDR3: CASSTDTTNTEAFF
D: .; size: .; J: TRBJ2-3; V: TRBV24-1; DNA: TGTGCCACCAGTTGGCAGGGAAGCACAGATACGCAGTATTTT; CDR3: CATSWQGSTDTQYF
D: TRBD1; size: .; J: TRBJ2-7; V: TRBV2; DNA: TGTGCCAGCAGCTCTCAGGGGGCCGGTGAGCAGTACTTC; CDR3: CASSSQGAGEQYF
D: TRBD2; size: .; J: TRBJ2-7; V: TRBV2; DNA: TGTGCCAGCAGGACTAGCGGGATGGGGTCCTACGAGCAGTACTTC; CDR3: CASRTSGMGSYEQYF
D: .; size: .; J: TRBJ2-1; V: TRBV9; DNA: TGTGCCAGCAGCGTTTCAGGGAAAAATGAGCAGTTCTTC; CDR3: CASSVSGKNEQFF
D: TRBD2; size: .; J: TRBJ2-3; V: TRBV27; DNA: TGTGCCAGCAGTTTCCTACGGACTAGCGGGAGCACAGATACGCAGTATTTT; CDR3: CASSFLRTSGSTDTQYF
D: TRBD2; size: .; J: TRBJ2-7; V: TRBV18; DNA: TGTGCTAGCTCACCACCGAGCGGGGAGAGGACGATTGAGCAGTACTTC; CDR3: CASSPPSGERTIEQYF
D: .; size: .; J: TRBJ2-2; V: TRBV5-1; DNA: TGCGCCAGCACCATTGCCAGGGGCACCGGGGAGCTGTTTTTT; CDR3: CASTIARGTGELFF
D: TRBD1; size: .; J: TRBJ2-7; V: TRBV6-2/TRBV6-3; DNA: TGTGCCAGCAGTTACCGGACAGGTGCCTACGAGCAGTACTTC; CDR3: CASSYRTGAYEQYF
D: .; size: .; J: TRBJ2-3; V: TRBV7-3; DNA: TGTGCCAGCAGCCGGAGGGGGGGGTACCTAGATACGCAGTATTTT; CDR3: CASSRRGGYLDTQYF
D: TRBD1; size: .; J: TRBJ1-3; V: TRBV28; DNA: TGTGCCAGTGGACCGACAGGGACCGGAAACACCATATATTTT; CDR3: CASGPTGTGNTIYF
D: TRBD1; size: .; J: TRBJ1-2; V: TRBV30; DNA: TGTGCCTGGAGTGCCCCGGACAGGGGGCTCTATGGCTACACCTTC; CDR3: CAWSAPDRGLYGYTF
D: TRBD1; size: .; J: TRBJ1-6; V: TRBV14; DNA: TGTGCCAGCAGCCCCAGGGGGATGTTTAATTCACCCCTCCACTTT; CDR3: CASSPRGMFNSPLHF
D: TRBD2; size: .; J: TRBJ2-5; V: TRBV29-1; DNA: TGCAGCGCTGCCCATAGCGGGGGGACTCAAGAGACCCAGTACTTC; CDR3: CSAAHSGGTQETQYF
D: TRBD1; size: few; J: TRBJ2-6; V: TRBV19; DNA: TGTGCCAGTCGTAGGGGGACAGGGCTTCCTGGGGCCAACGTCCTGACTTTC; CDR3: CASRRGTGLPGANVLTF
D: TRBD1; size: .; J: TRBJ2-1; V: TRBV5-1; DNA: TGCGCCAGCAGCTCCGGGACAGGAAACTCCTACAATGAGCAGTTCTTC; CDR3: CASSSGTGNSYNEQFF
D: TRBD2; size: once; J: TRBJ2-7; V: TRBV6-4; DNA: TGTGCCAGCAGTGAACTAGCGGGGCTTTCCTACGAGCAGTACTTC; CDR3: CASSELAGLSYEQYF
D: TRBD1; size: .; J: TRBJ1-4; V: TRBV12-3/TRBV12-4; DNA: TGTGCCACTTCGACAGGGGAGAATGAAAAACTGTTTTTT; CDR3: CATSTGENEKLFF
D: .; size: .; J: TRBJ2-7; V: TRBV4-3; DNA: TGCGCCAGCAGCCAAGATCTGCAGGGGGGCTACGAGCAGTACTTC; CDR3: CASSQDLQGGYEQYF
D: TRBD1; size: few; J: TRBJ2-2; V: TRBV7-3; DNA: TGTGCCAGCAGCTTACAGGGACAGGGCTTGGCCGGGGAGCTGTTTTTT; CDR3: CASSLQGQGLAGELFF
D: .; size: .; J: TRBJ1-2; V: TRBV7-2; DNA: TGTGCCAGCAGCTTAGCAGGGAGCCTAAACTATGGCTACACCTTC; CDR3: CASSLAGSLNYGYTF
D: .; size: .; J: TRBJ2-1; V: TRBV7-9; DNA: TGTGCCAGCAGCTTTCGAGGTTTCCATGAGCAGTTCTTC; CDR3: CASSFRGFHEQFF
D: TRBD1; size: .; J: TRBJ2-2; V: TRBV28; DNA: TGTGCCAGCAGTCGTGGGACAGGGGGGACCGGGGAGCTGTTTTTT; CDR3: CASSRGTGGTGELFF
D: TRBD1; size: .; J: TRBJ2-5; V: TRBV5-1; DNA: TGCGCCAGCAGCTTGACAGGGGCGACCCTCGAGACCCAGTACTTC; CDR3: CASSLTGATLETQYF
D: .; size: .; J: TRBJ2-6; V: TRBV19; DNA: TGTGAGGGGTGCTTCGGCTCTGGGGCCAACGTCCTGACTTTC; CDR3: CEGCFGSGANVLTF
D: TRBD2; size: once; J: TRBJ2-1; V: TRBV5-4; DNA: TGTGCCAGCAGCTTGGGAGCGGGAGTCTACAATGAGCAGTTCTTC; CDR3: CASSLGAGVYNEQFF
D: .; size: .; J: TRBJ2-3; V: TRBV10-3; DNA: TGTGCCATCAGTGATCAGAGCGCCCGCACAGATACGCAGTATTTT; CDR3: CAISDQSARTDTQYF
D: TRBD2; size: .; J: TRBJ2-7; V: TRBV7-2; DNA: TGTGCCAGCAGCAAGGGACTAAGTTACGAGCAGTACTTC; CDR3: CASSKGLSYEQYF